The 25 T cell receptor beta chains listed next were all sequenced from one sample in a study of CD8 T cells in Susac syndrome. Random hexamers served to reverse transcribe roughly 0.5 to 1 ug RNA. One entry per CDR3 protein, called by TCRdb with MiXCR from the immunoSEQ multiplex PCR reads. The table includes about 76,000 distinct CDR3 sequences, about 94% detected once. Sequenced: CD8+ T cells from PBMCs. The receptors stem from a human donor with Susac syndrome.

V usage is TRBV28 and J usage is TRBJ2-2; no clear D. Germline CDR1 is MDHEN and CDR2 is SYDVKM. The CDR3 has 11 residues. The ends were cut back, 7 bases at V and 6 bases at J, with 6 bases in the middle. The CDR3 reads CASKGAGELFF. The CDR3, as DNA: TGTGCCAGCAAGGGTGCCGGGGAGCTGTTTTTT.

The chain couples TRBV18 to TRBJ2-2; D gene ambiguous. The length of the CDR3 is 14 residues. CDR1 is KGHSH and CDR2 is LQKENI in the germline V gene. V lost 4 bases, J lost 1 base, and 7 bases lay in between. For the CDR3, the DNA is TGTGCCAGCTCACTGGGATGGAACACCGGGGAGCTGTTTTTT. Its translation: CASSLGWNTGELFF.

The chain carries TRBV29-1 and TRBJ2-3, with D possibly being TRBD2 (5 bases). V was trimmed by 1 base and J by 1 base, leaving 12 bases between them. Germline V lookup: CDR1 SQVTM, CDR2 ANQGSEA. The CDR3 runs 15 residues. CDR3 coding DNA: TGCAGCGTTGAAGTTGAGGGAGTTGGCACAGATACGCAGTATTTT. Protein sequence: CSVEVEGVGTDTQYF.

This clonotype came up once. The chain is built from TRBV12-3 or TRBV12-4 and TRBJ2-7; no reliable D call. This CDR3 spans 14 amino acids. Trimming left V 5 bases short and J 1 base short, with 12 bases between. The CDR3 protein is CASSHRRKSYEQYF. CDR3 DNA sequence: TGTGCCAGCAGTCACCGGCGGAAATCCTACGAGCAGTACTTC.

V usage is TRBV5-5 and J usage is TRBJ1-5, with TRBD1 identical over 10 bases. The CDR3 consists of 14 residues. Trimming removed 4 bases from V and 4 bases from J; junction bases left unmatched: 2. Germline CDR1 and CDR2: SGHKS and YYEKEE (reference sequence). The CDR3 here is CASSADRGNQPQHF. Here the CDR3 DNA reads TGTGCCAGCAGCGCGGACAGGGGGAATCAGCCCCAGCATTTT.

The chain recombines TRBV7-9 with TRBJ2-5; TRBD1 agrees at 7 bases. CDR1 is SEHNR and CDR2 is FQNEAQ in the germline V gene (reference sequence). CDR3 length: 15 amino acids. The J segment lost 3 bases and the V segment lost 5 bases, leaving 9 bases of the junction unmatched. Here the CDR3 reads CASSIRQGREETQYF. CDR3 sequence (DNA): TGTGCCAGCAGCATTAGACAGGGCCGGGAAGAGACCCAGTACTTC. Full variable domain (missing parts from reference TRBV7-9 and TRBJ2-5): DTGVSQNPRHKITKRGQNVTFRCDPISEHNRLYWYRQTLGQGPEFLTYFQNEAQLEKSRLLSDRFSAERPKGSFSTLEIQRTEQGDSAMYLCASSIRQGREETQYFGPGTRLLVL.

This chain links TRBV10-3 with TRBJ2-2; D possibly corresponds to TRBD1 (6 bases). The V and J ends lost 3 bases and 7 bases respectively, with 15 bases between them. Germline V gives CDR1 ENHRY, CDR2 SYGVKD. This CDR3 spans 15 amino acids. The CDR3 region is CAISDAATGVGELFF. CDR3 coding DNA: TGTGCCATCAGTGACGCTGCGACAGGAGTCGGGGAGCTGTTTTTT.

This clonotype has a single count. V is TRBV12-3 or TRBV12-4 and J is TRBJ1-2; 7 bases agree with TRBD1. The CDR3 covers 13 residues. With 3 bases clipped from V and 4 bases from J, the junction kept 2 bases outside the gene matches. CDR3 in DNA: TGTGCCAGCAGTTTCAAGGGGGCCTATGGCTACACCTTC. It specifies CASSFKGAYGYTF.

V usage is TRBV7-2 and J usage is TRBJ2-1; 10 bases line up with TRBD2. Losses at the gene ends were 3 bases for V and 4 bases for J; bases not matched to a gene: 15. The CDR3 contains 19 residues. The germline gives CDR1 SGHTA, CDR2 FQGNSA. As DNA, the CDR3 is TGTGCCAGCAGCTTCTACTCTTTTTGGACTAGCGGAAAATACAATGAGCAGTTCTTC. Residues: CASSFYSFWTSGKYNEQFF.

J is TRBJ1-1 and V is TRBV4-2; D is undetermined. CDR1 and CDR2 (germline): LGHNA, YNFKEQ. This CDR3 contains 15 residues. V was trimmed by 6 bases and J by 5 bases, leaving 19 bases between them. The CDR3 bases are TGTGCCAGCAGGGACCGGGCCATTGGGGATACTGAAGCTTTCTTT. Encoded protein: CASRDRAIGDTEAFF.

The chain joins TRBV27 to TRBJ2-2, with D tentatively TRBD1 (6 bases). There are 16 residues in the CDR3. Trimming pared 4 bases from V and 0 bases from J, leaving 12 bases between. CDR1 is MNHEY and CDR2 is SMNVEV in the germline V gene (reference sequence). The CDR3 protein is CASSSLQGANTGELFF. Written as DNA, the CDR3 is TGTGCCAGCAGTTCACTACAGGGCGCGAACACCGGGGAGCTGTTTTTT.

The chain carries TRBV28 and TRBJ2-7; the match to TRBD2 covers 11 bases. Germline V gives CDR1 MDHEN, CDR2 SYDVKM. The CDR3 consists of 16 residues. V dropped 1 base and J dropped 6; count of bases not matched to a gene: 8. The CDR3 reads CASSLLDPLAGGEQYF. Here the CDR3 DNA reads TGTGCCAGCAGTTTATTGGATCCCCTAGCGGGAGGCGAGCAGTACTTC.

The J gene is TRBJ1-5, the V gene TRBV4-1; tentative D call: TRBD1 (6 bases). The V gene lost 5 bases and the J gene lost 0 bases, with 11 bases spanning the gap. The germline V gene has CDR1 MGHRA and CDR2 YSYEKL. The CDR3 loop spans 15 amino acids. As DNA, the CDR3 is TGCGCCAGCAGCGGCCGGGACATTAGCAATCAGCCCCAGCATTTT. Translating gives CASSGRDISNQPQHF.

The rearrangement joins TRBV19 to TRBJ2-4; 7 bases are shared with TRBD1. Germline values: CDR1 LNHDA, CDR2 SQIVND (reference sequence). V lost 9 bases and J lost 6; bases outside the gene matches: 8. The CDR3 covers 13 residues. The CDR3 DNA is TGTGCCAGCGGCCTGGCAGGGGGAAACATTCAGTACTTC. It encodes CASGLAGGNIQYF.

This chain links TRBV7-8 with TRBJ2-1; 13 nucleotides match TRBD2. The CDR3 loop spans 16 amino acids. The trim removed 5 bases at V and 4 bases at J, leaving 5 bases unmatched. Per the germline V gene, CDR1 is SGHVS and CDR2 is FQNEAQ. The CDR3 DNA sequence: TGTGCCAGCAGCGCAGGGACTAGCGGGGTTTACAATGAGCAGTTCTTC. Translation gives CASSAGTSGVYNEQFF.

This clonotype was found once. The chain combines TRBV6-2 or TRBV6-3 with TRBJ1-1; 10 bases are shared with TRBD1. V shed 5 bases and J 6 bases; nucleotides not matched to a gene: 9. Germline V gene sequence: CDR1 MNHEY, CDR2 SVGEGT. CDR3 length equals 15 residues. Written as DNA, the CDR3 is TGTGCCAGCAGTCCCTCCGGGACAGGGGCCGCTGAAGCTTTCTTT. Residues: CASSPSGTGAAEAFF.

J is TRBJ1-2 and V is TRBV6-2 or TRBV6-3; 7 positions agree with TRBD1. This CDR3 is 13 amino acids long. V lost 2 bases and J lost 6; bases outside the gene matches: 3. CDR1 is MNHEY and CDR2 is SVGEGT in the germline V gene. CDR3 nucleotides: TGTGCCAGCAGTTACGAGACAGGGAATGGCTACACCTTC. This translates into CASSYETGNGYTF.

The chain has TRBV7-9 and TRBJ2-1, with 12 bases matching TRBD2. Losses at the gene ends were 4 bases for V and 9 bases for J; bases not matched to a gene: 10. The CDR3 extends over 16 amino acids. In germline, CDR1 is SEHNR, CDR2 FQNEAQ (reference sequence). As DNA, the CDR3 is TGTGCCAGCAGCTCAAGCCTAGCGGGAGGGCCGGTTGAGCAGTTCTTC. This codes for CASSSSLAGGPVEQFF.

V gene TRBV6-2 or TRBV6-3 combines with J gene TRBJ2-2; the match to TRBD1 covers 9 bases. Germline V lookup: CDR1 MNHEY, CDR2 SVGEGT. V lost 4 bases, J lost 2 bases, and 5 bases stayed unmatched. This CDR3 is built from 16 residues. CDR3 DNA sequence: TGTGCCAGCAGTTTACAGGGGGCTTCTAACACCGGGGAGCTGTTTTTT. Translation: CASSLQGASNTGELFF.

This clonotype was seen a handful of times. The CDR3 is CASSQDGAGADNEQFF. CDR3 sequence (DNA): TGCGCCAGCAGCCAAGACGGAGCGGGGGCCGACAATGAGCAGTTCTTC. The chain couples TRBV4-1 to TRBJ2-1, with 8 bases fitting TRBD2. J was trimmed by 5 bases and V by 0 bases; bases with no gene match: 6. CDR1 and CDR2 from the germline V gene are MGHRA and YSYEKL. The CDR3 totals 16 residues.

V usage is TRBV9 and J usage is TRBJ1-1; no firm D call. V was pared by 0 bases and J by 1 base, with 4 bases between. In germline, CDR1 is SGDLS, CDR2 YYNGEE. The CDR3 covers 13 residues. The CDR3 coding sequence is TGTGCCAGCAGCGTAGAGGGGAACACTGAAGCTTTCTTT. Translated: CASSVEGNTEAFF.

The rearrangement links TRBV6-5 to TRBJ2-7; D possibly corresponds to TRBD1 (5 bases). The germline CDR1 and CDR2 sequences are MNHEY and SVGAGI. This CDR3 spans 15 amino acids. With 7 bases removed from V and 2 bases from J, the gap between germline ends came to 18 bases. In nucleotides, the CDR3 is TGTGCCAGCACCGACTCAGGCAGGGTCCCCTACGAGCAGTACTTC. Translated: CASTDSGRVPYEQYF.

The chain uses TRBV5-6 and TRBJ2-5; 8 nucleotides align to TRBD2. This CDR3 has 15 residues. After removal of 0 bases from V and 4 bases from J, the junction contained 5 bases not matched to a gene. Germline CDR1 is SGHDT and CDR2 is YYEEEE. The CDR3 nucleotides read TGTGCCAGCAGCTTGGAAGCCGCGGGAGGAGAGACCCAGTACTTC. Protein: CASSLEAAGGETQYF.

This clonotype was observed once. The rearrangement uses TRBV20-1 and TRBJ2-1; D tentatively reads TRBD1 or TRBD2 (6 bases each). V lost 1 base, J lost 3 bases, and 13 bases lay in between. This CDR3 has 15 amino acids. Germline V gives CDR1 DFQATT, CDR2 SNEGSKA (reference sequence). In DNA form, the CDR3 reads TGCAGTGCTAGAGGAACGGGGGCACGCTACAATGAGCAGTTCTTC. It encodes CSARGTGARYNEQFF.

The rearrangement uses TRBV27 and TRBJ1-1; no clear D gene. Germline CDR1 reads MNHEY; CDR2 reads SMNVEV (reference sequence). Trimming stripped 1 base from V and 0 bases from J, with 9 bases between. The CDR3 has 15 amino acids. CDR3: CASSLYRSLNTEAFF. CDR3 DNA: TGTGCCAGCAGTTTATATCGTAGTCTGAACACTGAAGCTTTCTTT.